This TCR beta chain stems from a study of blood T cells in healthy people across ages. The V gene's germline CDR1 is SGDLS and CDR2 YYNGEE. The CDR3 is 16 amino acids. With 3 bases clipped from V and 8 bases from J, the junction kept 7 bases outside the gene matches. Primed by a sample-barcoded 5' primer and a J-beta primer mix, a second PCR proceeded for roughly 6 to 12 cycles. TCRdb itself ran the 5' RACE reads through MiXCR, one entry per CDR3 protein. The repertoire holds some 1,800,000 distinct CDR3 sequences, with roughly two fifths as singletons. Peripheral blood from each donor was collected in a volume of about 9.9 milliliters. This clonotype came up a few times.

The V gene is TRBV9, the J gene TRBJ2-1; 14 bases match TRBD2. The receptor was derived from a human donor in good health. Source material: blood. The CDR3 spells CASSATSGGANDEQFF. The CDR3 bases are TGTGCCAGCAGCGCGACTAGCGGGGGGGCCAACGATGAGCAGTTCTTC.